The clone carrying this T cell receptor (beta chain) was seen more than once but under ten times. Its antigen remains unidentified. The sample originates from a study of beta chain features in type 1 diabetes. Findings of the study overall: Moderate but significant shortening of TCRB CDR3s was recorded in all four CD4+ subsets from Type 1 diabetes patients.

The authors reverse transcribed all of the isolated RNA, so sequencing captured expressed TCRB transcripts. The protocol was immunoSEQ multiplex PCR, while the TCRdb copy is restricted to in-frame clones and leaves out a portion. The sample lists about 900,000 clones; roughly a sixth were seen once. The ends lost 4 bases at V and 3 bases at J; junction bases unmatched: 9. The CDR3 is made up of 17 amino acids. CDR1 is LNHDA, CDR2 SQIVND, per germline (reference sequence). The material sequenced was naive CD4+ T cells from blood. This TCR was sampled from a woman under 30 in good health. The V gene is TRBV19, the J gene TRBJ2-2; 9 positions match TRBD1. The CDR3 region is CASSTGLGQGDTGELFF. The CDR3 region has the DNA TGTGCCAGTAGTACCGGTCTGGGACAGGGAGACACCGGGGAGCTGTTTTTT.